This T cell receptor beta chain derives from a study of kidney transplant recipient with SARS-CoV-2 infection. With 11 bases clipped from V and 6 bases from J, the junction kept 8 bases outside the gene matches. This CDR3 has 13 amino acids. The germline V gene has CDR1 SNHLY and CDR2 FYNNEI. MiXCR was run by TCRdb on the reads, yielding one entry per CDR3 protein. Of approximately 250,000 distinct CDR3 sequences detected, about 28% appear once; the ten largest clones hold under 9.5%. This clonotype was recorded at least ten times. This specimen was a blood sample, taken at baseline and on day 111 from a kidney transplant recipient. The receptor comes from a young adult male patient who had COVID-19 and was a kidney transplant recipient. Some of the T cells might come from the graft donor. The V gene is TRBV2, the J gene TRBJ2-3; TRBD1 agrees at 10 bases. CDR3 protein: CAVPDRGVDTQYF. The CDR3 DNA is TGTGCCGTACCGGACAGGGGGGTCGATACGCAGTATTTT. Full variable domain (remainder filled in from reference TRBV2 and TRBJ2-3): EPEVTQTPSHQVTQMGQEVILRCVPISNHLYFYWYRQILGQKVEFLVSFYNNEISEKSEIFDDQFSVERPDGSNFTLKIRSTKLEDSAMYFCAVPDRGVDTQYFGPGTRLTVL.